This TCR beta chain was sequenced in a study of blood T cell repertoires in COVID-19. This clone showed up just a few times. Germline V gene sequence: CDR1 SNHLY, CDR2 FYNNEI. Trimming pared 5 bases from V and 4 bases from J, leaving 11 bases between. The CDR3 is 14 residues long. Repertoires were generated with immunoSEQ multiplex PCR, while TCRdb's copy carries only in-frame clones and drops some. Counted here are 220,000 or so clones, 70% to 85% occurring once; the ten biggest clones make up 1.3%. The age range of participants was 18 to 89 years, with residence in about two dozen US areas. This receptor was identified in a woman aged 40 to 50 with acute COVID-19. The chain joins TRBV2 to TRBJ1-4; D is uncertain. The sample consisted of PBMCs or T cells enriched from blood (not recorded which). The CDR3, as DNA: TGTGCCAGCAGTTACCGGGATGTTAATGAAAAACTGTTTTTT. Translated, it gives CASSYRDVNEKLFF.